These 29 T cell receptor beta chains were all obtained from the same sample, sequenced in a study of T cell responses to AZD1222 COVID-19 vaccine. Clones were sequenced by immunoSEQ multiplex PCR, and TCRdb holds only the in-frame ones, with some missing. Of around 200,000 clones listed, 70% to 90% are singletons. The source was peripheral blood, collected on day 0 of AZD1222 vaccination. The receptors come from an adult in good health.

The chain employs TRBV7-3 and TRBJ2-3; TRBD2 agrees at 7 bases. Germline CDR1 SGHTA, CDR2 FQGTGA. V was pared by 6 bases and J by 3 bases, with 6 bases of the junction left unmatched. The CDR3 is 14 amino acids. The CDR3 sequence: CASSSGLVTDTQYF. CDR3 nucleotide sequence: TGTGCCAGCAGTTCCGGACTAGTGACAGATACGCAGTATTTT.

This chain joins TRBV18 and TRBJ2-7; 7 nucleotides line up with TRBD1. J gave up 6 bases and V 5 bases, and 1 base lay outside the gene matches. Germline V CDR1 and CDR2: KGHSH, LQKENI. The CDR3 loop spans 11 amino acids. The CDR3 DNA reads TGTGCCAGCTCATCAGGGGGCGAGCAGTACTTC. The encoded protein is CASSSGGEQYF.

This chain connects TRBV5-1 to TRBJ1-6; D might be TRBD1 (5 bases). V lost 0 bases, J lost 9 bases, and 10 bases lay in between. CDR3 length: 14 residues. Germline V CDR1 and CDR2: SGHRS, YFSETQ. The CDR3 DNA sequence: TGCGCCAGCAGCTTGGGCAGGGAAGGTTCACCCCTCCACTTT. As protein: CASSLGREGSPLHF.

The V call is TRBV4-2, the J call TRBJ2-5; 8 bases agree with TRBD2. Germline CDR1 is LGHNA and CDR2 is YNFKEQ. CDR3 length equals 17 residues. After removal of 0 bases from V and 4 bases from J, the junction contained 10 bases not matched to a gene. CDR3 coding DNA: TGTGCCAGCAGCCAAGATGGGACGAGGCTAGCGGGAGAGACCCAGTACTTC. Translating gives CASSQDGTRLAGETQYF.

This chain joins TRBV18 and TRBJ1-2; 9 bases align to TRBD1. Trimming took 4 bases from V and 3 from J; bases not matched to a gene: 6. Germline loops: CDR1 KGHSH, CDR2 LQKENI. This CDR3 region has 15 residues. The CDR3 coding sequence is TGTGCCAGCTCACTGCGGACAGGGGCGGACTATGGCTACACCTTC. Protein sequence: CASSLRTGADYGYTF. Combining the CDR3 with reference TRBV18 and TRBJ1-2 gives the whole variable domain NAGVMQNPRHLVRRRGQEARLRCSPMKGHSHVYWYRQLPEEGLKFMVYLQKENIIDESGMPKERFSAEFPKEGPSILRIQQVVRGDSAAYFCASSLRTGADYGYTFGSGTRLTVV.

This clone occurred a few times. The chain combines TRBV18 with TRBJ1-2, with D perhaps matching TRBD1 (5 bases). The germline gives CDR1 KGHSH, CDR2 LQKENI. Trimming removed 3 bases from V and 8 bases from J, with 22 bases in between. The CDR3 covers 16 residues. DNA of the CDR3: TGTGCCAGCTCACCTGAACAGGCCCTCTTCTATGGAGGCTACACCTTC. Protein sequence: CASSPEQALFYGGYTF.

The chain joins TRBV4-3 to TRBJ1-5; maybe TRBD1 (5 bases). Trimming pared 1 base from V and 7 bases from J, leaving 14 bases between. Germline V CDR1 and CDR2: LGHNA, YSLEER. This CDR3 has 15 amino acids. The CDR3 region is CASSQGTGRDQPQHF. CDR3 DNA sequence: TGCGCCAGCAGCCAAGGAACGGGTAGGGACCAGCCCCAGCATTTT.

The chain uses TRBV7-3 and TRBJ2-6, with D possibly being TRBD1 (6 bases). The CDR3 consists of 16 residues. The germline gives CDR1 SGHTA, CDR2 FQGTGA. Trimming removed 5 bases from V and 0 bases from J, with 11 bases in between. In DNA, the CDR3 is TGTGCCAGCAGCGTGGACAGTAACTCTGGGGCCAACGTCCTGACTTTC. As protein: CASSVDSNSGANVLTF.

The chain carries TRBV2 and TRBJ1-1; 7 bases are shared with TRBD1. From germline, CDR1 is SNHLY and CDR2 FYNNEI. V trimming: 6 bases; J trimming: 7 bases; junction bases outside the gene matches: 5. CDR3 length: 12 residues. The CDR3: CASSGTAIEAFF. In DNA form, the CDR3 reads TGTGCCAGCAGCGGGACAGCAATTGAAGCTTTCTTT.

The count of this clone is one. The chain uses TRBV11-1 and TRBJ2-3, with 11 positions matching TRBD2. This CDR3 region has 17 residues. Trimming took 0 bases from V and 2 from J; bases not matched to a gene: 4. Germline lookup yields CDR1 SGHAT and CDR2 FQDESV (reference sequence). The CDR3 sequence is CASSLATSGTVTDTQYF. In nucleotides, the CDR3 is TGTGCCAGCAGCTTAGCGACTAGCGGGACAGTCACAGATACGCAGTATTTT.

In DNA form, the CDR3 reads TGTGCCAGCAGGAGCGGGGCAGAGGAAGAGACCCAGTACTTC. Amino acids: CASRSGAEEETQYF. The chain employs TRBV7-9 and TRBJ2-5; 7 positions agree with TRBD2. This CDR3 is 14 amino acids long. Looked up from germline, CDR1 is SEHNR and CDR2 is FQNEAQ (reference sequence). The V and J ends lost 6 bases and 3 bases, in that order; junction bases with no gene match: 7.

The rearrangement joins TRBV18 to TRBJ2-1; 8 nucleotides line up with TRBD1. The CDR3 has 13 amino acids. With 2 bases clipped from V and 12 bases from J, the junction kept 6 bases outside the gene matches. Germline CDR1 reads KGHSH; CDR2 reads LQKENI. DNA for the CDR3: TGTGCCAGCTCACCAATACAGGGGGGTTCGCAGTTCTTC. Translation: CASSPIQGGSQFF.

The chain carries TRBV6-5 and TRBJ1-5, with a weak D call TRBD1 (6 bases). The V gene lost 10 bases and the J gene lost 0 bases, with 10 bases spanning the gap. The CDR3 extends over 13 amino acids. Looked up from germline, CDR1 is MNHEY and CDR2 is SVGAGI. The CDR3 protein is CATAGDSNQPQHF. In nucleotides, the CDR3 is TGTGCCACCGCAGGGGATAGCAATCAGCCCCAGCATTTT.

This rearrangement joins TRBV4-3 to TRBJ2-6, with a weak D call TRBD1 (6 bases). Germline V gene lookup returns CDR1 LGHNA and CDR2 YSLEER. The ends were cut back, 1 base at V and 3 bases at J, with 10 bases in the middle. The CDR3 runs to 16 residues. The CDR3 reads CASSQAIQGGANVLTF. CDR3 nucleotide sequence: TGCGCCAGCAGCCAAGCAATACAGGGTGGGGCCAACGTCCTGACTTTC.

This clone was counted between two and nine times. V gene TRBV2 combines with J gene TRBJ2-3; TRBD1 matches 7 bases. CDR1 and CDR2 (germline): SNHLY, FYNNEI. V trimming: 2 bases; J trimming: 3 bases; junction bases outside the gene matches: 8. This CDR3 spans 16 amino acids. The CDR3 loop reads CASSELSAGGTDTQYF. In DNA, the CDR3 is TGTGCCAGCAGTGAATTGTCGGCAGGGGGAACAGATACGCAGTATTTT.

This chain joins TRBV9 and TRBJ2-7, with D perhaps given as TRBD1 or TRBD2 (6 bases each). Trimming cost V 4 bases and J 2 bases, with 16 bases left between them. There are 15 residues in the CDR3. From germline, CDR1 is SGDLS and CDR2 YYNGEE. The CDR3: CASSQEGDSPYEQYF. In nucleotides, the CDR3 is TGTGCCAGCAGCCAGGAGGGGGACTCTCCCTACGAGCAGTACTTC.

This rearrangement joins TRBV7-8 to TRBJ2-1; 7 bases fit TRBD1. Losses at the gene ends were 5 bases for V and 5 bases for J; bases not matched to a gene: 9. This CDR3 is built from 15 residues. Germline V gene sequence: CDR1 SGHVS, CDR2 FQNEAQ. This chain's CDR3 is CASSPRTGPNNEQFF. The DNA for the CDR3 is TGTGCCAGCAGCCCGCGGACAGGCCCCAACAATGAGCAGTTCTTC.

The chain is built from TRBV28 and TRBJ2-3, with 12 nucleotides matching TRBD2. The germline CDR1 and CDR2 sequences are MDHEN and SYDVKM. The length of the CDR3 is 15 residues. V shed 4 bases and J 6 bases; nucleotides not matched to a gene: 5. For the CDR3, the DNA is TGTGCCAGCAGTTCCCCTAGCGGGGGGGAGGATACGCAGTATTTT. Translating it yields CASSSPSGGEDTQYF.

The rearrangement links TRBV5-1 to TRBJ1-2; no firm D call. Germline V gives CDR1 SGHRS, CDR2 YFSETQ. The CDR3 is made up of 12 amino acids. Between the trimmed V and J ends, which lost 0 bases and 5 bases, there was a span of 5 bases. The CDR3 loop is CASSLEQYGYTF. In DNA, the CDR3 is TGCGCCAGCAGCTTGGAGCAGTATGGCTACACCTTC.

The rearrangement links TRBV5-1 to TRBJ2-7, with D possibly matching TRBD2 (5 bases). CDR1 and CDR2 (germline): SGHRS, YFSETQ. The CDR3 extends over 14 amino acids. Trimming cost V 0 bases and J 6 bases, with 13 bases left between them. The DNA of the CDR3 is TGCGCCAGCAGCTTGGCCGGAGAGGGTAGCGAGCAGTACTTC. Translation gives CASSLAGEGSEQYF.

The chain couples TRBV7-8 to TRBJ2-1, with 13 positions matching TRBD2. The length of the CDR3 is 17 residues. Unmatched junction bases numbered 4, after V lost 0 bases and J lost 5 bases. CDR1 and CDR2 from the germline V gene are SGHVS and FQNEAQ. The CDR3 bases are TGTGCCAGCAGCTTAGCGGTGGGACTAGCGGGGCACAATGAGCAGTTCTTC. Protein: CASSLAVGLAGHNEQFF.

The chain has TRBV19 and TRBJ2-3; 7 positions agree with TRBD2. Germline CDR1 LNHDA, CDR2 SQIVND (reference sequence). Losses at the gene ends were 2 bases for V and 4 bases for J; bases not matched to a gene: 3. The CDR3 length is 14 residues. CDR3 region: CASSIIGRSDTQYF. DNA of the CDR3: TGTGCCAGTAGTATAATCGGGAGGTCAGATACGCAGTATTTT.

The gene calls are TRBV7-9 and TRBJ1-1; 8 nucleotides line up with TRBD1. J gave up 5 bases and V 5 bases, and 4 bases lay outside the gene matches. There are 13 residues in the CDR3. Looked up from germline, CDR1 is SEHNR and CDR2 is FQNEAQ (reference sequence). CDR3 region: CASSIDRGTEAFF. The CDR3 DNA reads TGTGCCAGCAGCATAGACAGGGGTACTGAAGCTTTCTTT.

The rearrangement uses TRBV28 and TRBJ2-7, with 7 nucleotides matching TRBD1. The germline V gene has CDR1 MDHEN and CDR2 SYDVKM. V gave up 6 bases and J gave up 6 bases; unmatched junction bases: 8. CDR3 length: 13 residues. The CDR3 coding sequence is TGTGCCAGCAGCAAATACAGGGGAGCCGAGCAGTACTTC. Translated, it gives CASSKYRGAEQYF.

The gene calls are TRBV5-1 and TRBJ1-3; TRBD1 matches 9 bases. Germline CDR1 SGHRS, CDR2 YFSETQ. CDR3 size: 16 residues. V was pared by 6 bases and J by 2 bases, with 9 bases of the junction left unmatched. CDR3 sequence reads: CASTLSQGAAGNTIYF. The CDR3 bases are TGCGCCAGCACCCTCTCACAGGGGGCGGCTGGAAACACCATATATTTT.

The J gene is TRBJ2-7, the V gene TRBV4-2; no firm D call. Trimming removed 2 bases from V and 5 bases from J, with 13 bases in between. Germline loops: CDR1 LGHNA, CDR2 YNFKEQ. The CDR3 has 14 amino acids. Here the CDR3 reads CASSQKDGDHEQYF. The CDR3 DNA is TGTGCCAGCAGCCAAAAGGATGGTGACCACGAGCAGTACTTC.

This chain connects TRBV6-2 or TRBV6-3 to TRBJ2-7; 12 nucleotides agree with TRBD2. Trimming removed 4 bases from V and 5 bases from J; junction bases left unmatched: 9. Germline CDR1 is MNHEY and CDR2 is SVGEGT. The CDR3 runs to 16 residues. The CDR3 DNA reads as TGTGCCAGCAGTTTTGCGACTAGCGGGGGACAAGACGAGCAGTACTTC. Encoded protein: CASSFATSGGQDEQYF.

The count of this clone is one. The rearrangement uses TRBV4-1 and TRBJ2-7, with D perhaps given as TRBD1 or TRBD2 (6 bases each). Germline CDR1 reads MGHRA; CDR2 reads YSYEKL. This CDR3 is built from 17 residues. V was shortened by 4 bases and J by 3 bases, with 22 bases between the two germline ends. CDR3: CASSPSRGDGKNYEQYF. The CDR3 DNA reads as TGCGCCAGCAGCCCCTCAAGGGGGGACGGGAAAAACTACGAGCAGTACTTC.

DNA for the CDR3: TGCGCCAGCAGCTTAACCCGGGACAGCTCCTACGAGCAGTACTTC. It translates to CASSLTRDSSYEQYF. This chain connects TRBV10-1 to TRBJ2-7; 7 positions agree with TRBD1. Trimming at V came to 6 bases and at J to 0 bases, leaving 8 bases not matched to a gene. Germline V gene lookup returns CDR1 WNHNN and CDR2 SYGVQD (reference sequence). The CDR3 length is 15 residues.